This TCR beta chain was found in a study of T cell changes during pregnancy in multiple sclerosis. This clone was observed a handful of times. TCRdb's copy holds only in-frame clones and misses some; the assay was immunoSEQ multiplex PCR. The sample has some 100,000 clones; about 92% are singletons. The J segment lost 10 bases and the V segment lost 1 base, leaving 6 bases of the junction unmatched. The CDR3 runs 14 residues. CDR1 GTSNPN and CDR2 SVGIG come from the germline V gene (reference sequence). Specimen: peripheral blood, collected after pregnancy. This sequence joins TRBV30 and TRBJ1-4; 10 bases fit TRBD1. This clonotype originated in a female donor with multiple sclerosis, enrolled in a pregnancy study. The CDR3 is CAWSGGTGVRKLFF. The CDR3 nucleotides read TGTGCCTGGAGTGGAGGGACAGGGGTAAGAAAACTGTTTTTT.